This TCR beta chain was sequenced in a study of blood T cell repertoires in COVID-19. The wider study: The origin of the acute and convalescent COVID-19 samples was the United States, Italy and Spain. PBMCs, B-cell-depleted T cells, or T cells were the source of the cDNA or gDNA that made up the material.

Germline loops: CDR1 SGHVS, CDR2 FQNEAQ. The CDR3 covers 13 residues. V was shortened by 5 bases and J by 2 bases, with 7 bases between the two germline ends. As handled by the study authors: Reference gene primer amplification gave estimated nucleated cell counts. Clones were sequenced by immunoSEQ multiplex PCR, and TCRdb holds only the in-frame ones, with some missing. V and J calls and clone size are given by that table; D and trimming were obtained from the DNA. Of tens of thousands of clones in the sample, around 89% were seen once. V and J are TRBV7-8 and TRBJ1-5; no clear D. Specimen: peripheral blood. The sequence derives from a woman of 80 years or more with active COVID-19. DNA for the CDR3: TGTGCCAGCAGCCCTTCGGGCAATCAGCCCCAGCATTTT. Translated: CASSPSGNQPQHF.